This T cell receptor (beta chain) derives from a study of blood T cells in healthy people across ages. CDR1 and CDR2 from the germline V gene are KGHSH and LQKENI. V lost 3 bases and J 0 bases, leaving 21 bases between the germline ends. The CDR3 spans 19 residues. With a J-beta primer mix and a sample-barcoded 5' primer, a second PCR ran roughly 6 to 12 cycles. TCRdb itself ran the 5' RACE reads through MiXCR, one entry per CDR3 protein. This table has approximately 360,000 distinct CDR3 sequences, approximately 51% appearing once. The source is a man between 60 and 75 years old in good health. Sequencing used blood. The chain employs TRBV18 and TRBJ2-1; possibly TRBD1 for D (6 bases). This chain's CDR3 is CASSPPSRGWESSYNEQFF. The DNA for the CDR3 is TGTGCCAGCTCACCTCCCAGCAGGGGTTGGGAGAGCTCCTACAATGAGCAGTTCTTC.